This T cell receptor beta chain was observed in a study of blood T cell repertoires in COVID-19. Overall study: COVID-19 samples, acute and convalescent, were from the United States, Italy and Spain.

Original data processing: Amplifying reference gene primers gave estimates of nucleated cell counts. Libraries were prepared by immunoSEQ multiplex PCR; TCRdb keeps only in-frame clonotypes and omits some of them. The V and J calls and clone size were taken over from that table, and D and trimming were inferred from the DNA. The data show some 140,000 clones, about 81% seen once. The receptor's source is a man between 35 and 55 years old with acute COVID-19. Input material: PBMCs or T cells enriched from blood (not recorded which).

The CDR3: CASSYSRGSPRGYTF. The CDR3 DNA follows: TGTGCCAGCAGTTACTCCAGGGGGAGCCCCCGAGGCTACACCTTC. V and J are TRBV6-5 and TRBJ1-2; TRBD1 aligns across 7 bases. With 0 bases clipped from V and 8 bases from J, the junction kept 9 bases outside the gene matches. The CDR3 extends over 15 amino acids. Germline loops: CDR1 MNHEY, CDR2 SVGAGI.